Listed below are T cell receptor beta chains from one sample, sequenced in a study of T-cell reconstitution after alpha-beta-depleted transplantation in children. TCRdb re-analysed the PCR reads in MiXCR, keeping a single row per CDR3 protein. The sample shows tens of thousands of distinct CDR3 sequences, roughly 5% of them seen only once. Sequencing used PBMCs, mostly from graft donor cells, obtained 180 days after TCRalphabeta/CD19-depleted stem cell transplant. The receptors shown here come from a boy in the first two years of life who had a stem cell transplant for acute myeloid leukemia, so the T cells may come from the graft donor. The CDR3 runs from the conserved cysteine through the conserved F or W. The D gene is left open where the match is weak. Size is omitted from some rows. Given values are once, few, many or a class for expanded clones.

size	length	V	J	D	DNA	CDR3
many	14	TRBV7-2	TRBJ1-1	.	TGTGCCAGCAGCTTACTTGGCGTGAACACTGAAGCTTTCTTT	CASSLLGVNTEAFF
.	16	TRBV3-1	TRBJ2-5	.	TGTGCCAGCAGACATTCCGGGGGACGCTCTGAAGAGACCCAGTACTTC	CASRHSGGRSEETQYF
many	13	TRBV30	TRBJ1-1	.	TGTGCCTGGAGTCCAACAGCGAACACTGAAGCTTTCTTT	CAWSPTANTEAFF
many	15	TRBV10-3	TRBJ2-2	.	TGTGCCATCAGTGAGTCGGGCCAGGGAGCCGGGGAGCTGTTTTTT	CAISESGQGAGELFF
many	14	TRBV5-1	TRBJ1-5	TRBD1	TGCGCCAGCAGCGAGCAGGGGGGCAATCAGCCCCAGCATTTT	CASSEQGGNQPQHF
many	13	TRBV6-6	TRBJ2-7	.	TGTGCCAGCAGTTACGTGGCCCCCTACGAGCAGTACTTC	CASSYVAPYEQYF
many	14	TRBV20-1	TRBJ2-7	.	TGCAGTGCTAGGGGCCCCGGGGCCTCCTACGAGCAGTACTTC	CSARGPGASYEQYF
many	14	TRBV5-5	TRBJ2-1	.	TGTGCCAGCAGGCCCACGACAGACCACAATGAGCAGTTCTTC	CASRPTTDHNEQFF
many	16	TRBV5-1	TRBJ2-3	TRBD2	TGCGCCAGCAGCGAGCGGGCGGGGGAGAACACAGATACGCAGTATTTT	CASSERAGENTDTQYF
many	19	TRBV4-1	TRBJ2-1	.	TGCGCCAGCAGCCAAAGAACCCCCCGACCCTCGAGCTCCTACAATGAGCAGTTCTTC	CASSQRTPRPSSSYNEQFF
many	17	TRBV4-3	TRBJ2-6	.	TGCGCCAGCAGCCAGTCGGCAGGGTACTCTGGGGCCAACGTCCTGACTTTC	CASSQSAGYSGANVLTF
many	13	TRBV28	TRBJ1-1	TRBD1	TGTGCCAGCAGTTTCAAGGACAGGGCGGGAGCTTTCTTT	CASSFKDRAGAFF